This TCR beta chain was captured by sequencing in a study of cytomegalovirus exposure and HLA in healthy donors. The trim removed 0 bases at V and 8 bases at J, leaving 6 bases unmatched. Germline CDR1 and CDR2: SGHTA and FQGNSA. The CDR3 covers 14 residues. Study-wide results and caveats: Later examination showed HLA-associated TCR beta chains had greater clonal expansion than equally common others. The study recorded 160 or so TCR beta chains that were cytomegalovirus-associated. Published work reported that the classifier diagnosed cytomegalovirus status with high specificity and sensitivity.

The PCR made use of 60 Vbeta and 13 Jbeta primers. Generated by immunoSEQ multiplex PCR, the TCRdb table keeps only in-frame clones and is missing some. The table lists some 190,000 clones, approximately 80% of them singletons. With regard to this clone: Its specificity is not known.

The specimen sequenced was PBMCs. The sequence was collected from a girl aged 5 to 17 in good health and CMV-seropositive. The chain combines TRBV7-2 with TRBJ1-2; 7 bases are a match to TRBD1. The CDR3 loop is CASSLAGGVKGYTF. The CDR3 DNA reads TGTGCCAGCAGCTTAGCAGGGGGCGTTAAAGGCTACACCTTC.